The clone carrying this T cell receptor (beta chain) showed up many times. Its specificity is unknown. CDR3 length: 15 amino acids. The V segment lost 2 bases and the J segment 6 bases; nucleotides outside the gene matches: 7. CDR1 is SEHNR and CDR2 is FQNEAQ in the germline V gene (reference sequence). This record comes from a study of spatial heterogeneity in lung cancer. Findings of the study overall: Tumors with more nonsynonymous mutations had more expanded intratumoral alpha and beta TCRs.

The time point was: sample taken at primary tumor resection. The donor group consisted of approximately 77 patients who had untreated, early-stage non-small cell lung cancer. One entry per CDR3 protein results from TCRdb running MiXCR on the 5' RACE reads. The data hold over 15,000 distinct CDR3 sequences, with around 6.8% observed a single time. Sample: lung tumor tissue, taken at surgery. This chain connects TRBV7-9 to TRBJ2-7, with 10 bases lining up with TRBD1. This clonotype originated in a female donor with early-stage non-small cell lung cancer. For the CDR3, the DNA is TGTGCCAGCAGCTTAACGGGACAGGGGATCGGCGAGCAGTACTTC. Its translation: CASSLTGQGIGEQYF.